This T cell receptor (beta chain) was sequenced during a study of identical twins. Notes on this clonotype: The target antigen is unknown.

The CDR3 runs 13 residues. Trimming removed 6 bases from V and 7 bases from J; junction bases left unmatched: 7. CDR1 and CDR2 (germline): SQVTM, ANQGSEA. Regarding the study as a whole: Models predicted less out-of-frame TCR alpha sharing in monozygotic twins than was found.

One entry per CDR3 protein, called by TCRdb with MiXCR from the 5' RACE reads. The data hold under 900,000 distinct CDR3 sequences, with roughly 20% observed a single time. This sample also appeared in a second study, on T cells expressing NK-cell markers. From that study: The TCR beta repertoires originated in sorted CD3+CD56+NKG2C+, CD3+CD56+NKG2C- and CD3+CD56-NKG2C+ T cells. In several donors, these clonotypes also led the CD3+CD56-NKG2C+ fraction.

The sequencing sample was made of PBMCs. The chain joins TRBV29-1 to TRBJ1-4; 8 positions agree with TRBD1. The receptor was derived from a woman under 30 in good health. The CDR3 reads CSVEQGVREKLFF. DNA for the CDR3: TGCAGCGTGGAACAGGGGGTTCGTGAAAAACTGTTTTTT.